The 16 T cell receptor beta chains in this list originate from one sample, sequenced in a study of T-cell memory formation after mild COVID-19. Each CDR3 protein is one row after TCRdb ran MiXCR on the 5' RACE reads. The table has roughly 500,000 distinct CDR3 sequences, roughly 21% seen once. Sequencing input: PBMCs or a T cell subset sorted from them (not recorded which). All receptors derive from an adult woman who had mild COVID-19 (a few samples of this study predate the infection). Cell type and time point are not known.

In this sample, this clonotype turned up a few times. The CDR3 DNA reads as TGTGCCAGCAGTACGGGACATAAAGAGACCCAGTACTTC. It encodes CASSTGHKETQYF. The chain employs TRBV12-3 or TRBV12-4 and TRBJ2-5; D is possibly TRBD1 (6 bases). The germline V and J ends were trimmed by 5 bases and 3 bases, with 10 bases remaining between them. CDR3 length equals 13 residues.

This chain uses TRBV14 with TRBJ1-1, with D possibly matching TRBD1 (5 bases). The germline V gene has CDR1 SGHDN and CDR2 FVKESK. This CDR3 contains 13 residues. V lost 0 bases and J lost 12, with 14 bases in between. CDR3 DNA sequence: TGTGCCAGCAGCCAAGAAGGGGCGAAAAAACCTTTCTTT. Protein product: CASSQEGAKKPFF.

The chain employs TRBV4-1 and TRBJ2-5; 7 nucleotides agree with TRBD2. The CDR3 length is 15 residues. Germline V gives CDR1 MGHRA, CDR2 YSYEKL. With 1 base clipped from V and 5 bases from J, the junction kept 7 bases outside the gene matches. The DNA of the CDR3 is TGCGCCAGCAGCCAAGTTCTAGCGGCGGGGGAGACCCAGTACTTC. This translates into CASSQVLAAGETQYF.

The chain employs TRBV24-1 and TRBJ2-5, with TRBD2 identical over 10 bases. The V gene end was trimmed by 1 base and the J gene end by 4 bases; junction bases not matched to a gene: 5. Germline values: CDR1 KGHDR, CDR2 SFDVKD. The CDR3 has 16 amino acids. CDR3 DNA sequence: TGTGCCACCAGTGATTTCATCAGCGGGAGGGGAGAGACCCAGTACTTC. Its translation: CATSDFISGRGETQYF.

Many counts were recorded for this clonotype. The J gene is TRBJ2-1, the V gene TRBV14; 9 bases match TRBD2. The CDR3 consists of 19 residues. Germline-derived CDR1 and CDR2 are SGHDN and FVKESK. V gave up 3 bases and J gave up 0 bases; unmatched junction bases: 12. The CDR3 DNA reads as TGTGCCAGCAGCCAGCCGGGACTAGCCTCCTGGGGCTCCTACAATGAGCAGTTCTTC. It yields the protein CASSQPGLASWGSYNEQFF. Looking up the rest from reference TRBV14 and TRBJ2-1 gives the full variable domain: EAGVTQFPSHSVIEKGQTVTLRCDPISGHDNLYWYRRVMGKEIKFLLHFVKESKQDESGMPNNRFLAERTGGTYSTLKVQPAELEDSGVYFCASSQPGLASWGSYNEQFFGPGTRLTVL.

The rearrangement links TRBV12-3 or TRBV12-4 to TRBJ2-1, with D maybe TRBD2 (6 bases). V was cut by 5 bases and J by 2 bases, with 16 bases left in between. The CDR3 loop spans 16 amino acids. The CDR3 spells CASSEGLAPPYNEQFF. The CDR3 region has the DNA TGTGCCAGCAGTGAGGGGCTAGCGCCTCCCTACAATGAGCAGTTCTTC.

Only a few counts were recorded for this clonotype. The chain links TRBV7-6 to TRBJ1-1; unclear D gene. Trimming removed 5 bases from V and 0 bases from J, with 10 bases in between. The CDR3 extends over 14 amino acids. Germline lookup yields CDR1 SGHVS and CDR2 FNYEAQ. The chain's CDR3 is CASSNRALNTEAFF. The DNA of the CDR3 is TGTGCCAGCAGCAACCGGGCCCTGAACACTGAAGCTTTCTTT.

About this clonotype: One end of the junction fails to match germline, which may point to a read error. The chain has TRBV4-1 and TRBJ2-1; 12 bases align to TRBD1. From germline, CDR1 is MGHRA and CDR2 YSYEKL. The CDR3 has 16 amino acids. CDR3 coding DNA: TGCGCCAGCAGCCCCACCGGGACAGGGGGCTACGATGAGCAGTTCTTC. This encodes CASSPTGTGGYDEQFF.

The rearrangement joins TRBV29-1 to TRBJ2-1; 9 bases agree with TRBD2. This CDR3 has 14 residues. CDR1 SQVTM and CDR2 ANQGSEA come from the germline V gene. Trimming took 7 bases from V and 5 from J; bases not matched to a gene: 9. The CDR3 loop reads CSGILAGKDNEQFF. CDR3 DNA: TGCAGCGGCATACTAGCGGGTAAAGACAATGAGCAGTTCTTC.

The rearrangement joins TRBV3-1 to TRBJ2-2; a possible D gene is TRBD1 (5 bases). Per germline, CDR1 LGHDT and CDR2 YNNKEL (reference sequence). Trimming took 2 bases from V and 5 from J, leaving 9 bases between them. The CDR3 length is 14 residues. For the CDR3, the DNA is TGTGCCAGCAGCCAACTTAGGGGAACCGGGGAGCTGTTTTTT. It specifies CASSQLRGTGELFF.

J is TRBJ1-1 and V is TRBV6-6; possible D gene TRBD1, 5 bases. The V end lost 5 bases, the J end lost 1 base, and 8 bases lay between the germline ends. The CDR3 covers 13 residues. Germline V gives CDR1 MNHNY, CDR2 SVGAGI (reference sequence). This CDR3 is CASSNDRNTEAFF. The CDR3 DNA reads TGTGCCAGCAGTAATGACAGGAACACTGAAGCTTTCTTT.

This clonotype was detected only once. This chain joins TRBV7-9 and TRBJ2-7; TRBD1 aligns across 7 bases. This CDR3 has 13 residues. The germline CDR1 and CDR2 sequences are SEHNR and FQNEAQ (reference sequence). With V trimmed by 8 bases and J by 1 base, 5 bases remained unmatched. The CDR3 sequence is CASGTGVSYEQYF. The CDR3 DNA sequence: TGTGCCAGCGGTACAGGGGTATCCTACGAGCAGTACTTC.

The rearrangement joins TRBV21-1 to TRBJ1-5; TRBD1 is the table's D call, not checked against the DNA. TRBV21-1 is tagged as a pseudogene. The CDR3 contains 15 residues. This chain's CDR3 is CASNLGTAFNQPQHF. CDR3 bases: TGTGCCAGCAACTTAGGGACAGCGTTCAATCAGCCCCAGCATTTT.

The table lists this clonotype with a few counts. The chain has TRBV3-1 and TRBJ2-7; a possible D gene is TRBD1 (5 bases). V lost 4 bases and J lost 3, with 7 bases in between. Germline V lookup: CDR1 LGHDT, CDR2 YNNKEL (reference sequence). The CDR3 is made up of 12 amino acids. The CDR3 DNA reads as TGTGCCAGCAGCCGACAGTACTACGAGCAGTACTTC. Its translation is CASSRQYYEQYF.

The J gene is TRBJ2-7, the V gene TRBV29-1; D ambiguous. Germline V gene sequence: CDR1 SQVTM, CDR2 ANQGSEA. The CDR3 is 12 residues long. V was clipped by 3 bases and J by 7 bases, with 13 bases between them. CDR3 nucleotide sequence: TGCAGCGTTGATGTTTCCAATAGTGAGCAGTACTTC. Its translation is CSVDVSNSEQYF.

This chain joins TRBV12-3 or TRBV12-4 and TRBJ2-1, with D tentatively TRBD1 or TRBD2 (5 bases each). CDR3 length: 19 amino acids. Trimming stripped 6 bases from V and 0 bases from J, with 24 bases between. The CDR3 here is CASSPILPLGASSYNEQFF. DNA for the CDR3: TGTGCCAGCAGCCCAATACTCCCTCTCGGGGCGAGCTCCTACAATGAGCAGTTCTTC.